The next 10 T cell receptor beta chains were all read from a single sample in a study of cytomegalovirus exposure and HLA in healthy donors. Clones were read by immunoSEQ multiplex PCR, and TCRdb kept only the in-frame ones, dropping some. Among 150,000 to 180,000 clones, 65% to 90% were seen once, and the ten largest hold more than 20%. The sequencing sample was made of PBMCs. The receptor source for this set is a man aged 18 to 35 in good health and CMV-seropositive.

This rearrangement joins TRBV7-2 to TRBJ2-3; 13 nucleotides line up with TRBD2. The CDR3 loop spans 14 amino acids. Germline CDR1 reads SGHTA; CDR2 reads FQGNSA. The V segment lost 3 bases and the J segment 7 bases; nucleotides outside the gene matches: 1. The CDR3 region has the DNA TGTGCCAGCAGCTTGGGACTAGCGGGATATACGCAGTATTTT. Its protein product is CASSLGLAGYTQYF. The complete variable domain, with remaining parts taken from reference TRBV7-2 and TRBJ2-3, reads GAGVSQSPSNKVTEKGKDVELRCDPISGHTALYWYRQSLGQGLEFLIYFQGNSAPDKSGLPSDRFSAERTGGSVSTLTIQRTQQEDSAVYLCASSLGLAGYTQYFGPGTRLTVL.

The genes are TRBV18 and TRBJ2-7; D remains unclear. The V gene's germline CDR1 is KGHSH and CDR2 LQKENI. Trimming removed 2 bases at V and 0 bases at J, with 5 bases between. CDR3 length equals 13 residues. CDR3 loop: CASSPSLSYEQYF. As DNA, the CDR3 is TGTGCCAGCTCACCATCACTCTCCTACGAGCAGTACTTC.

The chain carries TRBV4-2 and TRBJ2-7; TRBD2 matches at 7 bases. The CDR3 extends over 14 amino acids. V lost 3 bases and J lost 4; bases outside the gene matches: 6. Germline V CDR1 and CDR2: LGHNA, YNFKEQ. This CDR3 is CASSQGSGPYEQYF. The CDR3, as DNA: TGTGCCAGCAGCCAGGGTAGCGGGCCTTACGAGCAGTACTTC.

The chain has TRBV6-5 and TRBJ2-5, with 9 bases identical to TRBD2. V was pared by 6 bases and J by 4 bases, with 9 bases of the junction left unmatched. CDR3 length: 15 amino acids. Per the germline V gene, CDR1 is MNHEY and CDR2 is SVGAGI. CDR3 bases: TGTGCCAGCAGCAAGGGCGGGGGGGCCCGAGAGACCCAGTACTTC. Its translation is CASSKGGGARETQYF.

This clone was seen just once. The V call is TRBV7-9, the J call TRBJ1-4; tentatively, D is TRBD1 (5 bases). Germline-derived CDR1 and CDR2 are SEHNR and FQNEAQ (reference sequence). The CDR3 consists of 13 residues. The germline V and J ends were trimmed by 6 bases and 7 bases, with 12 bases remaining between them. The CDR3 DNA follows: TGTGCCAGCAGTAGAGGAGGGGTTGAAAAACTGTTTTTT. Encoded protein: CASSRGGVEKLFF.

The V call is TRBV5-1, the J call TRBJ1-3; 9 bases are a match to TRBD1. The germline CDR1 and CDR2 sequences are SGHRS and YFSETQ. The CDR3 spans 14 residues. The V segment lost 3 bases and the J segment 4 bases; nucleotides outside the gene matches: 2. The CDR3 DNA is TGCGCCAGCAGCTCTACAGGGGGCGGAAACACCATATATTTT. Protein: CASSSTGGGNTIYF.

The rearrangement links TRBV29-1 to TRBJ1-3; the D gene is possibly TRBD1 (6 bases). Germline CDR1 reads SQVTM; CDR2 reads ANQGSEA. V lost 6 bases to trimming and J lost 2 bases, with 14 bases between them. There are 14 residues in the CDR3. The CDR3 loop is CSVAMRTAGNTIYF. CDR3 coding DNA: TGCAGCGTGGCAATGAGGACAGCTGGAAACACCATATATTTT.

The chain links TRBV19 to TRBJ1-5, with a tentative D call TRBD1 (5 bases). Germline V CDR1 and CDR2: LNHDA, SQIVND (reference sequence). With 6 bases removed from V and 4 bases from J, the gap between germline ends came to 16 bases. The CDR3 extends over 15 amino acids. This CDR3 is CASRPSRRENQPQHF. Written as DNA, the CDR3 is TGTGCCAGTAGGCCGAGCCGCAGGGAAAATCAGCCCCAGCATTTT. The entire variable domain, with the rest obtained from reference TRBV19 and TRBJ1-5, is as follows: DGGITQSPKYLFRKEGQNVTLSCEQNLNHDAMYWYRQDPGQGLRLIYYSQIVNDFQKGDIAEGYSVSREKKESFPLTVTSAQKNPTAFYLCASRPSRRENQPQHFGDGTRLSIL.

This clone was seen a single time. The gene calls are TRBV4-3 and TRBJ1-4, with 10 bases fitting TRBD1. Germline lookup yields CDR1 LGHNA and CDR2 YSLEER. The CDR3 is 16 residues long. V trimming: 4 bases; J trimming: 7 bases; junction bases outside the gene matches: 9. CDR3 nucleotides: TGCGCCAGCAGCCGCCCCCTGACAGGGGGCGGTGAAAAACTGTTTTTT. As protein: CASSRPLTGGGEKLFF.

The chain links TRBV4-3 to TRBJ2-1; TRBD1 aligns across 10 bases. From germline, CDR1 is LGHNA and CDR2 YSLEER. V dropped 0 bases and J dropped 7; count of bases not matched to a gene: 3. The CDR3 loop spans 15 amino acids. The CDR3 reads CASSQETGGRNEQFF. Written as DNA, the CDR3 is TGCGCCAGCAGCCAAGAGACAGGGGGCCGTAATGAGCAGTTCTTC.